This TCR beta chain comes out of a study of shared clonotypes between healthy human individuals. Method: immunoSEQ multiplex PCR; TCRdb's copy keeps in-frame clones and lacks some. The table lists more than 2 million clones, approximately 92% of them singletons. CDR1 is SGDLS and CDR2 is YYNGEE in the germline V gene. V lost 0 bases to trimming and J lost 3 bases; unmatched junction nucleotides: 6. The CDR3 covers 16 residues. Cells designated naive CD8 were CD45RO-negative and were positively selected for CCR7, with terminally differentiated effector memory CD45RA+ cells excluded. Adults of Caucasian background living in Nashville, Tennessee made up all donors.

The genes are TRBV9 and TRBJ1-2; TRBD1 agrees at 9 bases. The sequenced sample consisted of naive CD8+ T cells from PBMCs. The receptor was derived from a man aged 18 to 35 in good health. Some clones in this sample may be carry-over from other donors' samples. In DNA form, the CDR3 reads TGTGCCAGCAGCGTAGCTACAGGGGGCGTTGACTATGGCTACACCTTC. Its translation: CASSVATGGVDYGYTF.